These 14 T cell receptor beta chains were all obtained from the same sample, sequenced in a study of T cell repertoires in aging, cancer and after chemotherapy. TCR beta rearrangements were amplified from peripheral blood genomic DNA. A mixed TRB-A/B primer pool amplified rearranged TRB by multiplex touch-down PCR. TCRdb re-called the multiplex PCR reads through MiXCR, storing one row per CDR3 protein. The sample contains just under 5,000 distinct CDR3 sequences, approximately 33% of which appear only once. The specimen sequenced was blood. Receptors were obtained from a human donor with a blood cancer.

The CDR3 coding sequence is TGCAGCGTCAGAATATTAAACAGCGAGCAGTACTTC. Its translation is CSVRILNSEQYF. The chain links TRBV29-1 to TRBJ2-7, with unresolved D. Between the trimmed V and J ends, which lost 6 bases and 6 bases, there was a span of 15 bases. Germline lookup yields CDR1 SQVTM and CDR2 ANQGSEA. The CDR3 is 12 residues long.

The genes are TRBV12-3 or TRBV12-4 and TRBJ2-1, with a possible D match to TRBD1 (5 bases). V was clipped by 7 bases and J by 7 bases, with 14 bases between them. CDR3 length: 13 residues. In nucleotides, the CDR3 is TGTGCCAGCACCTCAAATAGGGGTAATGAGCAGTTCTTC. It is translated as CASTSNRGNEQFF.

This clonotype showed up just a few times. The J gene is TRBJ2-7, the V gene TRBV6-5; 7 bases fit TRBD2. Germline lookup yields CDR1 MNHEY and CDR2 SVGAGI. CDR3 size: 16 residues. V dropped 0 bases and J dropped 1; count of bases not matched to a gene: 6. CDR3 residues: CASSYSGGWGSYEQYF. The CDR3 DNA sequence: TGTGCCAGCAGTTACTCGGGAGGGTGGGGTTCCTACGAGCAGTACTTC.

The rearrangement links TRBV6-2 or TRBV6-3 to TRBJ1-5; D is uncertain. Per germline, CDR1 MNHEY and CDR2 SVGEGT. The CDR3 runs 14 residues. Trimming left V 8 bases short and J 0 bases short, with 11 bases between. This chain's CDR3 is CASWRSHSNQPQHF. CDR3 sequence (DNA): TGTGCCAGCTGGCGGTCCCATAGCAATCAGCCCCAGCATTTT.

Only a few counts were recorded for this clonotype. The chain employs TRBV20-1 and TRBJ2-1, with D tentatively TRBD1 (6 bases). Germline CDR1 reads DFQATT; CDR2 reads SNEGSKA (reference sequence). V was clipped by 6 bases and J by 3 bases, with 12 bases between them. The CDR3 totals 13 residues. The CDR3 spells CSARQDIYNEQFF. The CDR3 coding sequence is TGCAGTGCCCGACAGGATATCTACAATGAGCAGTTCTTC.

This clonotype was seen a handful of times. The chain recombines TRBV6-2 or TRBV6-3 with TRBJ1-1; D ambiguous. Deletions cut 5 bases from V and 4 bases from J, with 17 bases between. This CDR3 has 15 amino acids. Germline V CDR1 and CDR2: MNHEY, SVGEGT. Here the CDR3 DNA reads TGTGCCAGCAGTCAGAACTTTCAAGCGGGCACTGAAGCTTTCTTT. It translates to CASSQNFQAGTEAFF.

This clonotype was observed a handful of times. This sequence joins TRBV5-5 and TRBJ2-7; 7 bases agree with TRBD1. CDR3 size: 15 residues. Trimming removed 5 bases from V and 1 base from J; junction bases left unmatched: 9. CDR1 is SGHKS, CDR2 YYEKEE, per germline (reference sequence). The CDR3 here is CASSADRVRSYEQYF. The CDR3 coding sequence is TGTGCCAGCAGTGCTGACAGGGTGAGGTCCTACGAGCAGTACTTC.

Details on this clonotype: With a much larger clone just one base away, this may be a read error. The CDR3 DNA is TGTTCCAGCAGTCGGACACCACTTAACACTGAAGCTTTCTTT. This codes for CSSSRTPLNTEAFF. The rearrangement links TRBV6-5 to TRBJ1-1, with D perhaps matching TRBD1 (5 bases). Germline V CDR1 and CDR2: MNHEY, SVGAGI. This CDR3 contains 14 residues.

This clonotype is labeled as medium-sized. V is TRBV5-6 and J is TRBJ2-2; 7 bases fit TRBD1. This CDR3 comprises 18 residues. V lost 1 base to trimming and J lost 2 bases; unmatched junction nucleotides: 11. Per the germline V gene, CDR1 is SGHDT and CDR2 is YYEEEE. The CDR3 spells CASSLPYPGTVNTGELFF. In DNA, the CDR3 is TGTGCCAGCAGCTTGCCCTACCCCGGGACAGTCAACACCGGGGAGCTGTTTTTT. The full variable domain, completed using reference TRBV5-6 and TRBJ2-2, is DAGVTQSPTHLIKTRGQQVTLRCSPKSGHDTVSWYQQALGQGPQFIFQYYEEEERQRGNFPDRFSGHQFPNYSSELNVNALLLGDSALYLCASSLPYPGTVNTGELFFGEGSRLTVL.

Within the sample, this clonotype is medium-sized. This chain joins TRBV19 and TRBJ2-1, with D perhaps TRBD1 (5 bases). V gave up 7 bases and J gave up 1 base, with 17 bases separating them. CDR3 length: 16 residues. Germline values: CDR1 LNHDA, CDR2 SQIVND (reference sequence). For the CDR3, the DNA is TGTGCCAGTACCCCAGGTAGGGGCTGGTCCTACAATGAGCAGTTCTTC. It is translated as CASTPGRGWSYNEQFF.

The chain uses TRBV6-5 and TRBJ2-5, with D possibly TRBD1 on 5 matching bases. V was shortened by 5 bases and J by 0 bases, with 13 bases between the two germline ends. The CDR3 is 15 residues long. Germline V CDR1 and CDR2: MNHEY, SVGAGI. CDR3 in amino acids: CASSEDSRYQETQYF. The CDR3, as DNA: TGTGCCAGCAGTGAAGACAGCAGGTACCAAGAGACCCAGTACTTC.

The gene calls are TRBV30 and TRBJ1-1; D unresolved. CDR1 and CDR2 (germline): GTSNPN, SVGIG (reference sequence). V was clipped by 0 bases and J by 11 bases, with 13 bases between them. The CDR3 has 12 residues. The DNA for the CDR3 is TGTGCCTGGAGTGTACCCGCATTGGGGGCTTTCTTT. It yields the protein CAWSVPALGAFF.

This clonotype was detected a few times. The chain joins TRBV6-5 to TRBJ1-3, with D perhaps matching TRBD1 (5 bases). The CDR3 has 16 amino acids. V was clipped by 0 bases and J by 0 bases, with 9 bases between them. Germline V gives CDR1 MNHEY, CDR2 SVGAGI. The CDR3 coding sequence is TGTGCCAGCAGTTACTCGGCGGGGGACTCTGGAAACACCATATATTTT. Its translation: CASSYSAGDSGNTIYF.

This clonotype has just a few counts. The chain has TRBV6-1 and TRBJ2-7; the D gene is possibly TRBD1 (5 bases). V was trimmed by 0 bases and J by 2 bases, leaving 11 bases between them. Germline-derived CDR1 and CDR2 are MNHNS and SASEGT. The CDR3 is 15 residues long. Here the CDR3 DNA reads TGTGCCAGCAGTGAAGCGCTCACAGGTCCCTACGAGCAGTACTTC. Its translation: CASSEALTGPYEQYF.